The present entry profiles one T cell receptor (beta chain) with its context. It lacks a known antigen. No clone much larger than this one lies a single base away; base qualities are absent. Enrolling through a virtual design, the prospective study's participants ranged in age from roughly 18 to 95 years and lived across 24 United States geographic areas. In the prospective study, participants were assigned to cohorts based on the clinical history participants reported in a screening survey and a study questionnaire. ImmuneRACE Cohort 3 recovered participants were defined by two consecutive negative NP/OP PCR tests, healthcare professional clearance, or symptom resolution. In the prospective study, whole blood, serum and a nasopharyngeal or oropharyngeal swab were collected from each participant by mobile phlebotomists. Over a roughly 2-month period, participants in the prospective study had the option of providing additional blood draws and questionnaires. Prospective study blood samples were shipped either frozen or at room temperature before DNA extraction.

The data belong to a study of blood T cell repertoires in COVID-19 (dated by TCRdb to between 2020 and 2021). With respect to the entire study: Samples from collaborators originated in the United States, Italy and Spain and spanned both the acute and convalescent phases of COVID-19. The prospective study material was composed of cDNA or gDNA derived from T cells, B-cell-depleted T cells, or PBMCs. The dataset comprised deeply sampled blood TCRbeta repertoires from subjects exposed to, actively infected with, or recovered from COVID-19. A freely available public database, intended as a resource for researchers studying the immune response to SARS-CoV-2, is where the repertoires were released. The samples were drawn from two sources: the first 160 participants of the ongoing ImmuneRACE study, and fewer than 1,500 subjects contributed by 6 global collaborators. The sample metadata nearly always contained a de-identified subject ID, COVID-19 status, age in years and sex. Where available, HLA class I and class II types were obtained from metadata supplied by the sample provider rather than from assay-based typing.

CDR1 and CDR2 were assigned from the germline V gene as LGHNA and YNFKEQ. The CDR3 sequence holds 16 residues, the cysteine and phenylalanine included. Only the CDR3 portion is preserved as DNA: 48 bases, with reading frame beginning at the first base. Trimming takes 1 base from V and 8 bases from J, and the germline ends sit 15 bases apart. Study-level results and caveats: The amount of clinical and demographic metadata varied by source and participant and was provided uncurated.

TCRbeta CDR3 regions were amplified from genomic DNA using the immunoSEQ Assay, a bias-controlled multiplex PCR. The authors processed their data as follows. Within the assay, amplification of reference gene primers was used to estimate how many nucleated cells each sample contained. Sequence reads were collapsed and filtered to measure the absolute abundance of every unique TCRbeta CDR3 rearrangement. For each sample, productive Simpson clonality was calculated as the square root of Simpson's diversity index over productive rearrangements. TCRdb limited this immuneACCESS table to in-frame rearrangements with V and J called. A share of clones is missing; checked studies link under half to unresolved V genes, and the rest is unexplained. The V and J calls and clone size were taken over from that table, and D and trimming were inferred from the DNA. Recorded for this sample are some 370,000 clones; over 80% of them occurred a single time. Less than 6% of the sample rests with the top ten.

Sequencing was carried out using PBMCs or T cells enriched from blood (not recorded which). The sequence came from a woman in her forties or fifties who had recovered from COVID-19. The V and J genes are TRBV4-2 and TRBJ1-6; D gene: possibly TRBD1, on 5 matching bases. The base sequence is TGTGCCAGCAGCCAAGTCTCCGGGGGAGGCGATTCACCCCTCCACTTT. Translated, it gives CASSQVSGGGDSPLHF.